Below, one T cell receptor (beta chain) is given with its context. Its specificity is unknown. The record originates from a study of beta chain features in type 1 diabetes. At the level of the study: Healthy donors and patients showed comparable age, gender and cell yields. Summed over all samples, the examined sorted cells came to fewer than 120,000,000. Study outcomes and limitations: TCRB repertoires of naive, central memory and Treg cells appeared more similar among patients than among healthy donors. Type 1 diabetes patients had TCRB CDR3s that were shorter (moderately but significantly so) in all four CD4+ subsets.

V was cut by 4 bases and J by 10 bases, with 15 bases left in between. This CDR3 has 13 amino acids. CDR1 and CDR2 (germline): SGHRS, YFSETQ. Sorted CD4+ subsets: naive, central memory, regulatory, stem cell-like memory (CD45RO/CCR7/CD25/CD127/CD95/CD27 panel). Since all of the isolated RNA was reverse transcribed, expressed TCRB transcripts were what got sequenced. Generated by immunoSEQ multiplex PCR, the TCRdb table keeps only in-frame clones and is missing some. The profile shows around 130,000 clones, 9% of them singletons. Sequencing was done on a sample of central memory CD4+ T cells from blood. This receptor was obtained from a man aged 25-40 years with type 1 diabetes. This chain uses TRBV5-1 with TRBJ2-1; perhaps TRBD1 as D (6 bases). CDR3 sequence reads: CASSPQGSGEQFF. CDR3 bases: TGCGCCAGCAGCCCACAGGGCTCCGGGGAGCAGTTCTTC.